The 2 T cell receptor beta chains below were found in one sample sequenced in a study of cytomegalovirus exposure and HLA in healthy donors. This table comes from immunoSEQ multiplex PCR, and its TCRdb copy is limited to in-frame clones, with some not included. The data show about 76,000 clones, around 94% seen once. Sequences were obtained from PBMCs. Receptors were obtained from a man in his late teens or twenties in good health and CMV-seropositive.

The chain couples TRBV28 to TRBJ1-5; unclear D gene. Germline CDR1 MDHEN, CDR2 SYDVKM. The CDR3 length is 15 residues. Trimming removed 3 bases at V and 0 bases at J, with 9 bases between. CDR3 DNA: TGTGCCAGCAGTTTGGAGGCAGTTAGCAATCAGCCCCAGCATTTT. Encoded protein: CASSLEAVSNQPQHF. Full variable domain (missing parts from reference TRBV28 and TRBJ1-5): DVKVTQSSRYLVKRTGEKVFLECVQDMDHENMFWYRQDPGLGLRLIYFSYDVKMKEKGDIPEGYSVSREKKERFSLILESASTNQTSMYLCASSLEAVSNQPQHFGDGTRLSIL.

The V gene is TRBV27, the J gene TRBJ2-3; 9 positions match TRBD1. J gave up 6 bases and V 5 bases, and 12 bases lay outside the gene matches. The length of the CDR3 is 16 residues. Germline loops: CDR1 MNHEY, CDR2 SMNVEV (reference sequence). CDR3 coding DNA: TGTGCCAGCAGTCTTCAGCCGGGACAGGGTTGGGATACGCAGTATTTT. Encoded protein: CASSLQPGQGWDTQYF.